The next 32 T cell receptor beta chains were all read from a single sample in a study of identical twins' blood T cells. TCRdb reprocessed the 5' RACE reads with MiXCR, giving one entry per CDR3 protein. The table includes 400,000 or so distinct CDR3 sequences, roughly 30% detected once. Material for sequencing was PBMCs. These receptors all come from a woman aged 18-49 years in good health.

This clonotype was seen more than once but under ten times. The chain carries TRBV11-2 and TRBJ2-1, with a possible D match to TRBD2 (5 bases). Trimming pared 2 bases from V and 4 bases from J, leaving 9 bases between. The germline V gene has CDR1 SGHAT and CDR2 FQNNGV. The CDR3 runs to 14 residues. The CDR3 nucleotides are TGTGCCAGCAGCTTACCTGACTATTACAATGAGCAGTTCTTC. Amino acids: CASSLPDYYNEQFF.

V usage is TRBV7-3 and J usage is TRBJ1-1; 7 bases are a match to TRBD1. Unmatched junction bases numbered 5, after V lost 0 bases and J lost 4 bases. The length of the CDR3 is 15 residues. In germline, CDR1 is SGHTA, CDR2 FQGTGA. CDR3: CASSLTGGGGTEAFF. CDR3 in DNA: TGTGCCAGCAGCTTAACAGGGGGCGGAGGCACTGAAGCTTTCTTT.

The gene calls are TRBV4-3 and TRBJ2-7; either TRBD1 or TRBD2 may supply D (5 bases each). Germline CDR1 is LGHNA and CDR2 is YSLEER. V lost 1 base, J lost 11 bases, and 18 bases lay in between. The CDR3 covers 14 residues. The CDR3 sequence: CASSQGGFGHPEYF. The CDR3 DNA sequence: TGCGCCAGCAGCCAAGGGGGGTTTGGACACCCCGAGTACTTC.

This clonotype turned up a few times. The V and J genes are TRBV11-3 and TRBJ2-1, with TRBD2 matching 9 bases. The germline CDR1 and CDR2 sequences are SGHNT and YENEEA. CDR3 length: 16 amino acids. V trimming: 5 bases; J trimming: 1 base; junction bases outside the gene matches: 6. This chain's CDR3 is CASSGLAGESYNEQFF. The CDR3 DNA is TGTGCCAGCAGCGGGTTAGCGGGGGAATCCTACAATGAGCAGTTCTTC.

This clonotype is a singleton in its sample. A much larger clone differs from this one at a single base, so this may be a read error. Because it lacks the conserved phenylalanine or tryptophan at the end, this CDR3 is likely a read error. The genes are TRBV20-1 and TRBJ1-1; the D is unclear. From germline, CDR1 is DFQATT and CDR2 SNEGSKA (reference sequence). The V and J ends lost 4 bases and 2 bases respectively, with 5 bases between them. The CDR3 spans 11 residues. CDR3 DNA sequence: TGCAGTGCTAAGGAAAACACTGAAGCTTTCCTT. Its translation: CSAKENTEAFL.

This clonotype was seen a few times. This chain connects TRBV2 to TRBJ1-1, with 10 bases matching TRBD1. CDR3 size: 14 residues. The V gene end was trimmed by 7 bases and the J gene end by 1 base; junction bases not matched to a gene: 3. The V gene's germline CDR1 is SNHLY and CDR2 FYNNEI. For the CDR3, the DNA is TGTGCCAGCATTGGGGACAGGGGGAACACTGAAGCTTTCTTT. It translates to CASIGDRGNTEAFF.

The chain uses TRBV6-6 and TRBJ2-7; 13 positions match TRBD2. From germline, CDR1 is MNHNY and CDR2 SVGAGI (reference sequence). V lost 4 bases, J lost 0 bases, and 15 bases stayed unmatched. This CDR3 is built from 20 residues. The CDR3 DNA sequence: TGTGCCAGCAGTTTCCCACCGGGACTAGCGGGGCCTAACCTCTCCTACGAGCAGTACTTC. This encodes CASSFPPGLAGPNLSYEQYF.

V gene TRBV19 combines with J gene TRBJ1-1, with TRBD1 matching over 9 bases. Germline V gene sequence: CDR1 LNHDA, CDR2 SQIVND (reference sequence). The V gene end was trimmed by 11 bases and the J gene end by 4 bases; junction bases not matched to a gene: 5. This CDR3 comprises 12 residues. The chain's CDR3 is CAAADRGTEAFF. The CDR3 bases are TGTGCCGCCGCGGACAGGGGCACTGAAGCTTTCTTT.

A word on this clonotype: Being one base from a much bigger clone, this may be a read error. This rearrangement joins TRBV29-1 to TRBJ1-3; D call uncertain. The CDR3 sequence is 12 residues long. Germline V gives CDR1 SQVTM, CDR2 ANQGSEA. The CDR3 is CSVIFSGNTVYF. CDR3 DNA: TGCAGCGTAATATTCTCTGGAAACACCGTATATTTT.

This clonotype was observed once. The CDR3 DNA reads as TGTGCCATCAGTGGTACAGGCAGGAACACTGAAGCTTTCTTT. Translated, it gives CAISGTGRNTEAFF. The V call is TRBV10-3, the J call TRBJ1-1; TRBD1 might be the D (5 bases). Trimming removed 4 bases at V and 1 base at J, with 10 bases between. CDR1 is ENHRY and CDR2 is SYGVKD in the germline V gene. The CDR3 covers 14 residues.

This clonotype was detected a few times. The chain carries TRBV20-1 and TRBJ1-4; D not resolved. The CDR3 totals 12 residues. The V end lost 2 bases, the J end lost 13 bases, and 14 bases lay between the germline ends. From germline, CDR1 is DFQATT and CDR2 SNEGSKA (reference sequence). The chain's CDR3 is CSARLGSFGLFF. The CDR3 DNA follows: TGCAGTGCTAGACTAGGGAGTTTTGGACTGTTTTTT.

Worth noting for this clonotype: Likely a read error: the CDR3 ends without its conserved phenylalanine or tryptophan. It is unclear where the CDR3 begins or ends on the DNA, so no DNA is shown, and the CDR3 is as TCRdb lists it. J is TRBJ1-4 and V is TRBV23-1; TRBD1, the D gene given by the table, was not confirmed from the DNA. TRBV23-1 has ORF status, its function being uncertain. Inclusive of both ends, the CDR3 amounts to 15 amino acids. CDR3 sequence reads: CASSQNSPGRKTVIV.

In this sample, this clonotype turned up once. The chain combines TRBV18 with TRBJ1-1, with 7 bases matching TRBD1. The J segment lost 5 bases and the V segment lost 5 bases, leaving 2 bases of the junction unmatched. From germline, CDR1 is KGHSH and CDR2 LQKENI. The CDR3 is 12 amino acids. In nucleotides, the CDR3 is TGTGCCAGCTCAGAGGGGGCGACTGAAGCTTTCTTT. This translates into CASSEGATEAFF.

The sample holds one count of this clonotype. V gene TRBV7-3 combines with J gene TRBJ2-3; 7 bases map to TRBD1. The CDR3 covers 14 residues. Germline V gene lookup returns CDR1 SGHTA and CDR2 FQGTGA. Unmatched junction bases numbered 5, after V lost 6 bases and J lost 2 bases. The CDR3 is CASRPTGTTDTQYF. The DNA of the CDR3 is TGTGCCAGCAGACCGACAGGGACCACAGATACGCAGTATTTT.

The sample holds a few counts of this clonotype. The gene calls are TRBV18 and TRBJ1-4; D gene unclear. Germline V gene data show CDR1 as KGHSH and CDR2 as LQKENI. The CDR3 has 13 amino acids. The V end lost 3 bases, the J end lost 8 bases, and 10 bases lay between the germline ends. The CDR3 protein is CASSPGIGEKLFF. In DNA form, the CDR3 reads TGTGCCAGCTCACCCGGGATCGGCGAAAAACTGTTTTTT.

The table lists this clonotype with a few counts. In DNA form, the CDR3 reads TGCGCCAGCAGCCAAGATGTAGGGGATGAGCAGTTCTTC. This translates into CASSQDVGDEQFF. The chain uses TRBV4-3 and TRBJ2-1, with D possibly matching TRBD1 (5 bases). The germline V gene has CDR1 LGHNA and CDR2 YSLEER. V lost 0 bases and J 8 bases, leaving 8 bases between the germline ends. This CDR3 spans 13 amino acids.

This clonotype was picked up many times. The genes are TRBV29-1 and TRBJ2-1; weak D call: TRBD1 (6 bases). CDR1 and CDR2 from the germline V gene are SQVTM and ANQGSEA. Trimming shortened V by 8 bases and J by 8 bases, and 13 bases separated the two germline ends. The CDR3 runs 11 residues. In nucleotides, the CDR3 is TGCAGCACAGGGATTTCGGATGAGCAGTTCTTC. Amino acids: CSTGISDEQFF.

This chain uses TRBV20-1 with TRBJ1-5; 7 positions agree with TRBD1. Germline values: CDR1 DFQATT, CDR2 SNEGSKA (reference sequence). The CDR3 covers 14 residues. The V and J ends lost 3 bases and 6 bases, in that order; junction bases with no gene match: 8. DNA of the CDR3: TGCAGTGCTAGTTCGGGACAGTACAGTCAGCCCCAGCATTTT. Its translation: CSASSGQYSQPQHF.

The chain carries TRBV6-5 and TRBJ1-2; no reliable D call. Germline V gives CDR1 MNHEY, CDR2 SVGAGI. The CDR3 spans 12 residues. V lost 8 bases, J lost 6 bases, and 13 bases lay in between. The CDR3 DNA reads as TGTGCCAGCGTTGGTATCTTTGATGGCTACACCTTC. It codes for CASVGIFDGYTF.

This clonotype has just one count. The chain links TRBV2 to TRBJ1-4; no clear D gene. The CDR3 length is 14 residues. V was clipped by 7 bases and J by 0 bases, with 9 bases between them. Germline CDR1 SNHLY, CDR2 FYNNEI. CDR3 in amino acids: CASNLFATNEKLFF. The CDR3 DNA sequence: TGTGCCAGCAACCTTTTTGCAACTAATGAAAAACTGTTTTTT.

CDR3 bases: TGCGCCAGCAGCTTGGACAGGCCGTCGCGCTACACCTTC. This encodes CASSLDRPSRYTF. The chain uses TRBV5-1 and TRBJ1-2; D might be TRBD1 (5 bases). V lost 0 bases and J 9 bases, leaving 12 bases between the germline ends. The CDR3 runs 13 residues. Germline V CDR1 and CDR2: SGHRS, YFSETQ.

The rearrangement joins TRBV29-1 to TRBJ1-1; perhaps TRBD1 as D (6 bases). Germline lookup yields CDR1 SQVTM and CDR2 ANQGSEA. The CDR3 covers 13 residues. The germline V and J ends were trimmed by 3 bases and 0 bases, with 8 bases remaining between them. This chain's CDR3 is CSVDGGMNTEAFF. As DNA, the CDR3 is TGCAGCGTTGACGGGGGCATGAACACTGAAGCTTTCTTT.

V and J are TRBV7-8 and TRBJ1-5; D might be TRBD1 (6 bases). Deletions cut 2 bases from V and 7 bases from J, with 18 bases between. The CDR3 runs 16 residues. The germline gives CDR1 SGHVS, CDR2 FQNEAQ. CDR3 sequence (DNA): TGTGCCAGCAGCTTACGATATGGGTCAGGGGAACAGCCCCAGCATTTT. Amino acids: CASSLRYGSGEQPQHF.

CDR3 loop: CASSQDGFGTDGYTF. CDR3 coding DNA: TGTGCCAGCAGCCAAGACGGCTTTGGGACGGATGGCTACACCTTC. The chain recombines TRBV3-1 with TRBJ1-2; a possible D gene is TRBD1 (5 bases). The length of the CDR3 is 15 residues. The germline V gene has CDR1 LGHDT and CDR2 YNNKEL (reference sequence). Trimming cost V 0 bases and J 6 bases, with 14 bases left between them.

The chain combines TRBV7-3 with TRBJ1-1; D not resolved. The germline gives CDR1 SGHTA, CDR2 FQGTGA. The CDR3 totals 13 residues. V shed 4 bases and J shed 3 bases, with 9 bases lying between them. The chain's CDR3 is CASSSNRDTEAFF. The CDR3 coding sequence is TGTGCCAGCAGCTCGAACAGAGACACTGAAGCTTTCTTT.

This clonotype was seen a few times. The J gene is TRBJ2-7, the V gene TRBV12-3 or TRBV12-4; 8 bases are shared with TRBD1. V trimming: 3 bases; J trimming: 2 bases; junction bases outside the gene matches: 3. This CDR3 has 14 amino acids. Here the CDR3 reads CASSFGTGPYEQYF. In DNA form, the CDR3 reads TGTGCCAGCAGTTTTGGGACAGGCCCCTACGAGCAGTACTTC.

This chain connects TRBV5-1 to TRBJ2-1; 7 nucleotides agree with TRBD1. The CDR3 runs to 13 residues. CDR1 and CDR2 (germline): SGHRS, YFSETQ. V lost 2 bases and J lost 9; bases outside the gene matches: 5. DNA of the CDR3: TGCGCCAGCAGCTTTAAAAGGGGGCCTGAGCAGTTCTTC. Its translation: CASSFKRGPEQFF.

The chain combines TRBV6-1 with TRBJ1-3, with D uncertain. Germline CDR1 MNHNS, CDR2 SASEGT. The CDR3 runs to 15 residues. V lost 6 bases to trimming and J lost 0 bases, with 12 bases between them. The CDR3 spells CASRIDGSSGNTIYF. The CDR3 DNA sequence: TGTGCCAGCAGGATTGACGGGAGCTCTGGAAACACCATATATTTT.

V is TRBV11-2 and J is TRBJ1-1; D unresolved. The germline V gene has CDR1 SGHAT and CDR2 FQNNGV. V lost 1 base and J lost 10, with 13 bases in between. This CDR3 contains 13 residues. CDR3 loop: CASSLGGYYGAFF. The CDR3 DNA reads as TGTGCCAGCAGCTTAGGAGGATACTACGGAGCTTTCTTT. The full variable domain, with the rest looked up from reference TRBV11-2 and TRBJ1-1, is EAGVAQSPRYKIIEKRQSVAFWCNPISGHATLYWYQQILGQGPKLLIQFQNNGVVDDSQLPKDRFSAERLKGVDSTLKIQPAKLEDSAVYLCASSLGGYYGAFFGQGTRLTVV.

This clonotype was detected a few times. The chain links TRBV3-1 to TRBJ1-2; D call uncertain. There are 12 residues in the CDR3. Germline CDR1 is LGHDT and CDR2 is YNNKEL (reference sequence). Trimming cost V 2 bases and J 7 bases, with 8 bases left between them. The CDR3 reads CASSQREAGYTF. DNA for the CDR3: TGTGCCAGCAGCCAACGGGAAGCTGGCTACACCTTC.

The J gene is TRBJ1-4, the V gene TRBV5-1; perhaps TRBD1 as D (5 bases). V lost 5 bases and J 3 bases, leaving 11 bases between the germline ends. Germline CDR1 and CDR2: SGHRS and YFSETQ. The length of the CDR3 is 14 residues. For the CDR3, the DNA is TGCGCCAGCAGACAGGAGGCGGCTAATGAAAAACTGTTTTTT. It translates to CASRQEAANEKLFF.

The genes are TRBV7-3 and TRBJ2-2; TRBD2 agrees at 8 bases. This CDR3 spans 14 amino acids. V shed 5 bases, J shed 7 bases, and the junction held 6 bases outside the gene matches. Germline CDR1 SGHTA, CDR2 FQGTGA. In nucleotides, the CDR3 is TGTGCCAGCAGCCCTCAGGGGACTAGCGGGGAGCTGTTTTTT. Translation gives CASSPQGTSGELFF.